The sequence of this TCR beta chain was determined in a study of vaccination and CD4 T cells after COVID-19. The wider study: Investigators stimulated cells with overlapping spike peptides drawn from SARS-CoV-2, HCoV-NL63, HCoV-OC43 and HCoV-229E. Study results and limitations: The authors identified 304 of 307 vaccine-specific clones in convalescent patients as spike mono-reactive.

This clonotype was picked up one time. What it binds is not known. V gave up 4 bases and J gave up 2 bases; unmatched junction bases: 1. The CDR3 length is 13 residues. The germline CDR1 and CDR2 sequences are MNHEY and SVGAGI. Sequence data for DNA of cultured CD4+ T cells were generated by the Oncomine TCR Beta short-read assay. TCRdb called the PCR reads again in MiXCR, with one record for every CDR3 protein. Counted here are some 18,000 distinct CDR3 sequences, more than 55% occurring once; the ten biggest clones make up about a tenth. As to treatment: roughly 11-day PBMC culture with coronavirus spike peptide pools or control peptides (ViraFEST assay). The culture of more than 1.5 million PBMCs per well included around 10 IU/ml IL-2 and 8.5 to 10 ug/ml peptide pools.

Sequenced sample: CD4+ T cells from blood, cultured in vitro. The sequence was collected from a human donor who had recovered from COVID-19. The V and J genes are TRBV6-5 and TRBJ1-2; 7 bases match TRBD1. CDR3 nucleotides: TGTGCCAGCAGTTCGGACAGGAACTATGGCTACACCTTC. It specifies CASSSDRNYGYTF.